This is a list of T cell receptor beta chains from one sample in a study of T cell repertoires in cytomegalovirus infection. Using its own MiXCR run on the reads, TCRdb lists one record per CDR3 protein. There are hundreds of thousands of distinct CDR3 sequences in the sample; approximately 10% occur only once, and 2.5% lies in the top ten. The specimen was PBMCs. These receptors were obtained from a human donor in good health (CMV status not recorded). Some clones in this sample may be carry-over from other donors' samples. Both conserved end residues are part of each CDR3. The order of the fields is J gene, V gene, CDR3 protein.

j_gene: TRBJ2-3
v_gene: TRBV7-2
CDR3aa: CASSLYGRSASYLDTQYF

j_gene: TRBJ2-5
v_gene: TRBV29-1
CDR3aa: CSGRASSQETQYF

j_gene: TRBJ2-1
v_gene: TRBV19
CDR3aa: CASLDRIGGEQFF

j_gene: TRBJ2-2
v_gene: TRBV5-5
CDR3aa: CASSLGTVPGELFF

j_gene: TRBJ1-1
v_gene: TRBV7-9
CDR3aa: CASSLVGGFGEAFF

j_gene: TRBJ2-3
v_gene: TRBV20-1
CDR3aa: CSASSAGGEDTQYF

j_gene: TRBJ1-4
v_gene: TRBV20-1
CDR3aa: CSAMYRDRGDEKLFF

j_gene: TRBJ1-6
v_gene: TRBV6-2/TRBV6-3
CDR3aa: CASNHKTYNSPLHF

j_gene: TRBJ2-2
v_gene: TRBV7-3
CDR3aa: CASSSPGTGELFF

j_gene: TRBJ1-1
v_gene: TRBV7-2
CDR3aa: CASRRTANTEAFF

j_gene: TRBJ2-3
v_gene: TRBV20-1
CDR3aa: CSARDPLGTDTQYF

j_gene: TRBJ2-5
v_gene: TRBV2
CDR3aa: CASNVYQETQYF

j_gene: TRBJ2-2
v_gene: TRBV12-3/TRBV12-4
CDR3aa: CASSPDSANTGELFF

j_gene: TRBJ2-1
v_gene: TRBV7-6
CDR3aa: CASSTLAGSSYNEQFF

j_gene: TRBJ2-1
v_gene: TRBV25-1
CDR3aa: CASSREARGNEQFF

j_gene: TRBJ2-7
v_gene: TRBV20-1
CDR3aa: CSADSSTGRSYEQYF

j_gene: TRBJ2-1
v_gene: TRBV7-9
CDR3aa: CASRAGTTYNEQFF

j_gene: TRBJ2-3
v_gene: TRBV7-8
CDR3aa: CASSLGFRDTSTDTQYF

j_gene: TRBJ2-5
v_gene: TRBV9
CDR3aa: CASSVGVEAGQTQYF

j_gene: TRBJ2-5
v_gene: TRBV4-1
CDR3aa: CASSQLLTGKEVGGPETQYF

j_gene: TRBJ2-5
v_gene: TRBV6-2/TRBV6-3
CDR3aa: CASSHVRDGTQYF

j_gene: TRBJ2-3
v_gene: TRBV20-1
CDR3aa: CSAGTFNTDTQYF

j_gene: TRBJ2-5
v_gene: TRBV29-1
CDR3aa: CSVESKGFETQYF

j_gene: TRBJ2-1
v_gene: TRBV7-2
CDR3aa: CASSLGDRPYNEQFF